These 12 T cell receptor beta chains originate from one sample sequenced in a study of CD8+CD57+ T cells in acquired aplastic anemia. Individuals selected for sequencing had exhibited CD8+CD57+ cell expansion on flow cytometry. TCR beta VDJ and CDR3 profiles were obtained from a genomic DNA template. A single record per CDR3 protein comes from TCRdb applying MiXCR to the reads. The sample includes a few hundred thousand distinct CDR3 sequences, 50% to 65% of them seen just once. Sequencing used sorted CD4+, CD8+, or CD8+CD57+ T cells (not recorded which) from PBMCs. The receptors were sampled from a human donor with aplastic anemia.

In the case of this clonotype: This could be a read error, since a much larger clone is one nucleotide away. The V gene is TRBV4-1, the J gene TRBJ1-6; no clear D gene. V was clipped by 2 bases and J by 7 bases, with 6 bases between them. CDR3 size: 13 residues. Germline V gene data show CDR1 as MGHRA and CDR2 as YSYEKL. The CDR3 coding sequence is TGCGCCAGCAGCCAAATCAGGAATTCACCCCTCCACTTT. It translates to CASSQIRNSPLHF.

This rearrangement joins TRBV7-6 to TRBJ2-1; 7 bases line up with TRBD1. The trim removed 5 bases at V and 4 bases at J, leaving 8 bases unmatched. Germline V gene lookup returns CDR1 SGHVS and CDR2 FNYEAQ. CDR3 length: 15 amino acids. The CDR3 region is CASSQRQGSYNEQFF. Written as DNA, the CDR3 is TGTGCCAGCAGCCAACGACAGGGAAGTTACAATGAGCAGTTCTTC. Supplemented by reference TRBV7-6 and TRBJ2-1, the full variable domain reads GAGVSQSPRYKVTKRGQDVALRCDPISGHVSLYWYRQALGQGPEFLTYFNYEAQQDKSGLPNDRFSAERPEGSISTLTIQRTEQRDSAMYRCASSQRQGSYNEQFFGPGTRLTVL.

This clonotype was detected many times. This may arise from a read error, as a much more abundant clone is one base away. The rearrangement uses TRBV20-1 and TRBJ1-3; unclear D gene. Germline-derived CDR1 and CDR2 are DFQATT and SNEGSKA (reference sequence). The CDR3 totals 13 residues. CDR3 residues: CSTRAGTGNTIYF. CDR3 nucleotide sequence: TGCAGTACTAGAGCGGGAACTGGAAACACCATATATTTT.

V usage is TRBV5-6 and J usage is TRBJ1-1; TRBD1 matches 9 bases. With V trimmed by 4 bases and J by 1 base, 5 bases remained unmatched. There are 15 residues in the CDR3. The V gene's germline CDR1 is SGHDT and CDR2 YYEEEE. The DNA of the CDR3 is TGTGCCAGCAGCCGTTGGGGACAGGGGAACACTGAAGCTTTCTTT. Its translation: CASSRWGQGNTEAFF.

Ten or more counts support this clonotype. This rearrangement joins TRBV6-1 to TRBJ2-2, with D possibly matching TRBD2 (5 bases). This CDR3 spans 13 amino acids. V lost 2 bases and J lost 7, with 8 bases in between. Per germline, CDR1 MNHNS and CDR2 SASEGT. CDR3 protein: CASSESRVGELFF. In DNA, the CDR3 is TGTGCCAGCAGTGAATCGCGGGTCGGGGAGCTGTTTTTT.

V is TRBV19 and J is TRBJ2-7, with 7 bases that match TRBD1. V was pared by 7 bases and J by 3 bases, with 12 bases of the junction left unmatched. This CDR3 is 15 amino acids long. Germline values: CDR1 LNHDA, CDR2 SQIVND (reference sequence). CDR3 residues: CASNRQGRGNYEQYF. The CDR3 bases are TGTGCCAGTAACCGACAGGGTAGGGGTAACTACGAGCAGTACTTC.

This clonotype was seen repeatedly, ten times or more. The chain combines TRBV5-1 with TRBJ2-1; 7 bases fit TRBD2. The CDR3 is 15 residues long. V was pared by 1 base and J by 0 bases, with 1 base of the junction left unmatched. Germline V gene lookup returns CDR1 SGHRS and CDR2 YFSETQ. In DNA form, the CDR3 reads TGCGCCAGCAGCTTGACTAGCGACTCCTACAATGAGCAGTTCTTC. It encodes CASSLTSDSYNEQFF. Full variable domain (rest looked up from reference TRBV5-1 and TRBJ2-1): KAGVTQTPRYLIKTRGQQVTLSCSPISGHRSVSWYQQTPGQGLQFLFEYFSETQRNKGNFPGRFSGRQFSNSRSEMNVSTLELGDSALYLCASSLTSDSYNEQFFGPGTRLTVL.

There are many counts of this clonotype. This chain uses TRBV4-1 with TRBJ2-7; 7 positions agree with TRBD1. The germline V gene encodes CDR1 MGHRA and CDR2 YSYEKL. This CDR3 is built from 15 residues. V lost 4 bases, J lost 2 bases, and 8 bases stayed unmatched. The CDR3 nucleotides read TGCGCCAGCAGCCTTACAGGGGCAGAAACCTACGAGCAGTACTTC. This sequence encodes CASSLTGAETYEQYF.

V is TRBV24-1 and J is TRBJ1-6; the match to TRBD1 covers 10 bases. In germline, CDR1 is KGHDR, CDR2 SFDVKD. V was pared by 9 bases and J by 1 base, with 14 bases of the junction left unmatched. This CDR3 has 19 residues. The DNA of the CDR3 is TGTGCCACCGGTTATCCGGGACAGGGGAAGTCATCCTATAATTCACCCCTCCACTTT. Translated, it gives CATGYPGQGKSSYNSPLHF.

Details on this clonotype: A clone one base away is much larger, so this may be a read error. This chain connects TRBV28 to TRBJ2-7, with 8 bases identical to TRBD1. This CDR3 comprises 15 residues. CDR1 MDHEN and CDR2 SYDVKM come from the germline V gene. DNA for the CDR3: TGTGCCAGCAGTCAATTCTTCGGACAGGGCTACAAGCAGTACTTC. Its protein product is CASSQFFGQGYKQYF.

V and J are TRBV25-1 and TRBJ2-5; 12 bases map to TRBD1. The V segment lost 4 bases and the J segment 6 bases; nucleotides outside the gene matches: 15. Germline-derived CDR1 and CDR2 are MGHDK and SYGVNS. The CDR3 loop spans 18 amino acids. In DNA form, the CDR3 reads TGTGCCAGCAGTGTCAAGCTCGTCGGGACAGGGGGCAGGAAGACCCAGTACTTC. Translating gives CASSVKLVGTGGRKTQYF.

The chain uses TRBV24-1 and TRBJ2-4; D might be TRBD1 (7 bases). V was clipped by 6 bases and J by 5 bases, with 16 bases between them. CDR1 is KGHDR and CDR2 is SFDVKD in the germline V gene. This CDR3 has 15 residues. The CDR3: CATSPTRQGENIQYF. The CDR3 coding sequence is TGTGCCACCAGTCCGACTAGACAGGGCGAAAACATTCAGTACTTC.